Each of the 12 T cell receptor beta chains below was sequenced from the same sample in a study of blood T cell repertoires in COVID-19. The repertoire was sequenced with immunoSEQ multiplex PCR; TCRdb's copy has only in-frame clones and lacks some. The profile shows tens of thousands of clones, around 90% of them singletons. The sample comprised peripheral blood. These receptors all stem from a human donor in a cohort sampled during active COVID-19.

The chain carries TRBV7-9 and TRBJ2-1; 7 nucleotides agree with TRBD2. Germline assignment: CDR1 SEHNR and CDR2 FQNEAQ (reference sequence). This CDR3 has 15 amino acids. The V gene end was trimmed by 1 base and the J gene end by 5 bases; junction bases not matched to a gene: 5. The CDR3 is CASSLVGLGDNEQFF. As DNA, the CDR3 is TGTGCCAGCAGCTTAGTAGGACTAGGGGACAATGAGCAGTTCTTC.

This chain connects TRBV7-2 to TRBJ2-3; 14 positions agree with TRBD2. Germline trimming cut 5 bases from V and 6 bases from J; bases unmatched to any gene: 7. The germline CDR1 and CDR2 sequences are SGHTA and FQGNSA. The CDR3 covers 16 residues. DNA for the CDR3: TGTGCCAGCAGCCAGGGACTAGCGGGAGTACGGGATACGCAGTATTTT. Its protein product is CASSQGLAGVRDTQYF.

This clone has just one count. The J gene is TRBJ2-7, the V gene TRBV11-2; 8 nucleotides agree with TRBD1. The germline gives CDR1 SGHAT, CDR2 FQNNGV. This CDR3 has 15 amino acids. The V segment lost 2 bases and the J segment 4 bases; nucleotides outside the gene matches: 7. The DNA of the CDR3 is TGTGCCAGCAGCTTAAGGTCAGGGGGCATTTACGAGCAGTACTTC. This encodes CASSLRSGGIYEQYF.

This chain uses TRBV7-2 with TRBJ1-4, with no clear D. V was shortened by 2 bases and J by 2 bases, with 12 bases between the two germline ends. Germline V gene data show CDR1 as SGHTA and CDR2 as FQGNSA. There are 16 residues in the CDR3. The CDR3 here is CASSLQRAHTNEKLFF. In DNA form, the CDR3 reads TGTGCCAGCAGCTTACAGAGGGCACACACTAATGAAAAACTGTTTTTT.

Concerning this clone: Other DNA variants within this sample encode the same CDR3. This chain links TRBV3-1 (or the pseudogene TRBV3-2) with TRBJ2-5, with D hard to call. V was shortened by 1 base and J by 4 bases, with 13 bases between the two germline ends. This CDR3 has 15 amino acids. Germline V gene sequence: CDR1 LGHDT, CDR2 YNNKEL (reference sequence). The CDR3 bases are TGTGCCAGCAGCCAAGTGGCCCATCCCCCAGAGACCCAGTACTTC. Protein sequence: CASSQVAHPPETQYF.

V usage is TRBV9 and J usage is TRBJ1-5; D is unresolved. Trimming removed 3 bases from V and 6 bases from J, with 13 bases in between. CDR3 length: 14 amino acids. Germline lookup yields CDR1 SGDLS and CDR2 YYNGEE. The CDR3 nucleotides are TGTGCCAGCAGCGACGCAGGAGGAGGTCAGCCCCAGCATTTT. Its protein product is CASSDAGGGQPQHF.

V is TRBV11-2 and J is TRBJ2-1; 7 positions agree with TRBD1. The junction had 6 bases not matched to a gene; V was cut back by 6 bases and J by 1 base. Germline V CDR1 and CDR2: SGHAT, FQNNGV. CDR3 length: 15 amino acids. The CDR3 nucleotides read TGTGCCAGCAGACTACCGGGACAGTCCTACAATGAGCAGTTCTTC. Its translation is CASRLPGQSYNEQFF.

This clone was seen just once. The chain carries TRBV9 and TRBJ2-1; 8 bases are a match to TRBD2. The junction had 4 bases not matched to a gene; V was cut back by 4 bases and J by 1 base. The CDR3 is 15 amino acids. CDR1 and CDR2 (germline): SGDLS, YYNGEE. The CDR3, as DNA: TGTGCCAGCAGCCCCTCGGGGGGGTCCTACAATGAGCAGTTCTTC. This sequence encodes CASSPSGGSYNEQFF.

The rearrangement links TRBV6-5 to TRBJ2-3, with D maybe TRBD1 (5 bases). The ends were cut back, 6 bases at V and 2 bases at J, with 9 bases in the middle. The CDR3 loop spans 13 amino acids. Germline V gene sequence: CDR1 MNHEY, CDR2 SVGAGI. CDR3 protein: CASRDRFTDTQYF. DNA for the CDR3: TGTGCCAGCAGAGACAGATTCACAGATACGCAGTATTTT.

The chain employs TRBV7-2 and TRBJ1-5, with 10 bases identical to TRBD1. CDR1 is SGHTA and CDR2 is FQGNSA in the germline V gene. The CDR3 has 15 residues. The ends lost 5 bases at V and 5 bases at J; junction bases unmatched: 6. The CDR3 DNA sequence: TGTGCCAGCAGCCCCGGTGGGACAGGGGATCAGCCCCAGCATTTT. Residues: CASSPGGTGDQPQHF.

The chain combines TRBV27 with TRBJ1-5; TRBD1 matches at 9 bases. The J segment lost 5 bases and the V segment lost 7 bases, leaving 9 bases of the junction unmatched. Germline V CDR1 and CDR2: MNHEY, SMNVEV (reference sequence). This CDR3 has 15 residues. CDR3 protein: CASTIRDREYQPQHF. In DNA, the CDR3 is TGTGCCAGCACTATCCGGGACAGGGAGTATCAGCCCCAGCATTTT.

This rearrangement joins TRBV5-4 to TRBJ2-5, with TRBD1 identical over 9 bases. With V trimmed by 2 bases and J by 3 bases, 8 bases remained unmatched. Germline CDR1 reads SGHNT; CDR2 reads YYREEE (reference sequence). This CDR3 has 16 amino acids. CDR3 nucleotide sequence: TGTGCCAGCAGCTTACAGGGGGCTGAGACCGAAGAGACCCAGTACTTC. Translating gives CASSLQGAETEETQYF.